This T cell receptor beta chain was sequenced during a study of T cells after posttransplantation cyclophosphamide. Profiling relied on immunoSEQ multiplex PCR, and the TCRdb table lists in-frame clones only, not all of them. The sample includes 5,000 to 7,500 clones, roughly 80% of them seen just once. Points from the study as a whole: Tissue-infiltrating T cells from skin or gut overlapped little with blood T cells.

A marrow graft followed busulfan-fludarabine conditioning, with cyclophosphamide on days +3 and +4. With regard to this clone: Its specificity is not known.

Sequencing used PBMCs, obtained approximately 230 weeks after allogeneic stem cell transplant with posttransplant cyclophosphamide. This TCR was sampled from a young adult male patient who received an allogeneic stem cell transplant from a related donor, was CMV-positive, and had acute GVHD only. Among the T cells, some may be from the graft donor.

CDR3 nucleotides: TGTGCCAGCTCACCACCGGGACACGCTAAAAACATTCAGTACTTC. This translates into CASSPPGHAKNIQYF. The chain is built from TRBV18 and TRBJ2-4; a possible D gene is TRBD1 (6 bases). Trimming pared 0 bases from V and 4 bases from J, leaving 10 bases between. CDR1 and CDR2 from the germline V gene are KGHSH and LQKENI. The CDR3 has 15 amino acids.